The T cell receptor beta chain described here comes from a study of chemoradiotherapy in HPV16-positive cancers. Study results and limitations: Functional assays defining HPV-specific T cells used only a couple of HPV16-positive patients.

CDR1 and CDR2 from the germline V gene are SGHTA and FQGNSA. V was clipped by 1 base and J by 9 bases, with 13 bases between them. The CDR3 is 14 amino acids. Sequencing used immunoSEQ multiplex PCR; TCRdb keeps in-frame clones, though not all of them. The sample lists tens of thousands of clones; approximately 90% were seen once. Worth noting for this clone: Its specificity is unknown.

Material: blood, obtained from a patient who underwent chemoradiotherapy. This receptor was identified in a human donor with HPV-associated anogenital cancer. The rearrangement links TRBV7-2 to TRBJ2-1; tentatively, D is TRBD1 (8 bases). The CDR3 loop is CASSLDRGGGEQFF. The CDR3, as DNA: TGTGCCAGCAGCTTAGACAGGGGGGGTGGTGAGCAGTTCTTC.